This TCR beta chain was recorded in a study of tumor-infiltrating lymphocytes in primary liver carcinoma. Study-wide background: Those sampled were patients whose primary liver carcinoma was treated by surgical resection. General study points: Researchers found tumor-adjacent and tumor-blood pairs overlapped less than tumor region pairs.

Looked up from germline, CDR1 is SQVTM and CDR2 is ANQGSEA. The CDR3 totals 13 residues. Germline DNA was also extracted, and blood RNA derived from unsorted whole blood. Before any surgery took place, 3.5 to 5 milliliters of peripheral blood were collected. Concerning this clonotype itself: Its antigen is not identified. A read error may produce the germline difference seen at one junction end.

TCR beta cDNA was made from 500 ng total RNA with a constant-region primer. Modified slightly, ARM-PCR produced TCR beta libraries over three nested multiplex PCR rounds. Primers for the first two PCR rounds were TRBV1-TRBV30 forward primers and a C-beta reverse primer (about 9 cycles per round). TCRdb fed the multiplex PCR reads into MiXCR, producing one record per CDR3 protein. The table records more than 150,000 distinct CDR3 sequences, roughly 60% of them present only once. The sample taken for sequencing was peripheral blood. The chain is built from TRBV29-1 and TRBJ1-3; 9 bases are shared with TRBD1. The clonotype was recovered from a man between 35 and 55 years old with primary liver carcinoma and hepatitis B virus infection. In DNA, the CDR3 is TGTAGCGTGACAGGGGGGTACGGAAACACCATATATTTT. Its translation is CSVTGGYGNTIYF.